The 20 T cell receptor beta chains below all came from one sample that was sequenced in a study of blood T cells in healthy people across ages (dated by TCRdb to 2013 to 2016). Library preparation used 5' RACE. The run used an Illumina HiSeq 2500. The second PCR ran for about 6 to 12 cycles and used a J-beta primer mix along with a sample-barcoded 5' primer. TCRdb ran its own pipeline on the public reads, namely fastp trimming at Q25 and MiXCR clone calling, and kept in-frame beta chains. Rows with one shared CDR3 protein collapse into an entry with the most common genes and DNA. Within this sample are over a million distinct CDR3 sequences, with approximately 43% of them counted one time only. Less than 5% of the sample comes from the top ten. Sequenced material: blood. Receptor source: a woman aged 18-29 years in good health.

The chain joins TRBV20-1 to TRBJ2-2, with 9 nucleotides matching TRBD2. V trimming: 5 bases; J trimming: 4 bases; junction bases outside the gene matches: 11. CDR1 is DFQATT, CDR2 SNEGSKA, per germline (reference sequence). CDR3 length equals 16 residues. CDR3 residues: CSAGRLAETITGELFF. CDR3 coding DNA: TGCAGTGCTGGGAGACTAGCGGAAACGATCACCGGGGAGCTGTTTTTT.

The chain couples TRBV5-1 to TRBJ2-3, with 10 bases fitting TRBD2. The ends lost 0 bases at V and 6 bases at J; junction bases unmatched: 7. Germline CDR1 is SGHRS and CDR2 is YFSETQ. The CDR3 runs 16 residues. The CDR3 is CASSLGTSGAFDTQYF. The CDR3 coding sequence is TGCGCCAGCAGCTTGGGTACTAGCGGGGCATTCGATACGCAGTATTTT. Drawing the rest from reference TRBV5-1 and TRBJ2-3, the complete variable domain is KAGVTQTPRYLIKTRGQQVTLSCSPISGHRSVSWYQQTPGQGLQFLFEYFSETQRNKGNFPGRFSGRQFSNSRSEMNVSTLELGDSALYLCASSLGTSGAFDTQYFGPGTRLTVL.

This clonotype appeared a few times. The rearrangement links TRBV29-1 to TRBJ1-2; 7 bases fit TRBD1. Looked up from germline, CDR1 is SQVTM and CDR2 is ANQGSEA. This CDR3 comprises 14 residues. Trimming at V came to 7 bases and at J to 5 bases, leaving 13 bases not matched to a gene. Here the CDR3 DNA reads TGCAGCGCCGACGCAGGGGGTCGGTATTATGGCTACACCTTC. Translation: CSADAGGRYYGYTF.

The chain couples TRBV28 to TRBJ2-1; 9 bases map to TRBD2. V trimming: 8 bases; J trimming: 8 bases; junction bases outside the gene matches: 10. Germline-derived CDR1 and CDR2 are MDHEN and SYDVKM. The CDR3 has 14 residues. The CDR3 reads CASGSSGSLHEQFF. The CDR3 DNA is TGTGCCAGCGGAAGTAGCGGGAGTTTGCATGAGCAGTTCTTC.

This clonotype was picked up one time. V and J are TRBV12-3 or TRBV12-4 and TRBJ1-2; weak D call: TRBD1 (6 bases). CDR3 length: 13 residues. V lost 5 bases and J 8 bases, leaving 15 bases between the germline ends. The DNA for the CDR3 is TGTGCCAGCAGTGTCGGAGGGACAAAAGGCTACACCTTC. Translation gives CASSVGGTKGYTF.

This clonotype was found a few times. V and J are TRBV1 and TRBJ1-2; TRBD1 is the table's D call, not checked against the DNA. TRBV1 is marked as a pseudogene. The CDR3 length is 16 residues. CDR3 sequence reads: CTSSQPGQGASYGYTF. In DNA, the CDR3 is TGCACCAGCAGCCAACCTGGACAGGGGGCCTCCTATGGCTACACCTTC.

The chain has TRBV7-2 and TRBJ2-1; a weak D match, TRBD2 (6 bases). Trimming removed 5 bases from V and 9 bases from J, with 14 bases in between. Germline CDR1 SGHTA, CDR2 FQGNSA. The length of the CDR3 is 13 residues. This CDR3 is CASSVPRGTEQFF. In nucleotides, the CDR3 is TGTGCCAGCAGCGTACCCCGGGGGACTGAGCAGTTCTTC.

The gene calls are TRBV6-1 and TRBJ2-7; D gene uncertain. V lost 5 bases, J lost 4 bases, and 12 bases lay in between. The CDR3 totals 13 residues. Germline CDR1 reads MNHNS; CDR2 reads SASEGT. CDR3 residues: CASSRKKDYEQYF. In nucleotides, the CDR3 is TGTGCCAGCAGTCGAAAGAAGGATTACGAGCAGTACTTC.

The table lists this clonotype with a few counts. This chain links TRBV2 with TRBJ2-1, with D uncertain. This CDR3 has 12 amino acids. V was trimmed by 5 bases and J by 6 bases, leaving 8 bases between them. Germline CDR1 SNHLY, CDR2 FYNNEI. The CDR3 loop reads CASSPQSNEQFF. DNA for the CDR3: TGTGCCAGCAGTCCCCAAAGCAATGAGCAGTTCTTC.

The chain uses TRBV7-9 and TRBJ2-5; a weak D match, TRBD2 (6 bases). The CDR3 totals 15 residues. Per the germline V gene, CDR1 is SEHNR and CDR2 is FQNEAQ (reference sequence). With 3 bases removed from V and 1 base from J, the gap between germline ends came to 12 bases. In DNA form, the CDR3 reads TGTGCCAGCAGCTTTAGCGGTGATTCCCAAGAGACCCAGTACTTC. This gives the protein CASSFSGDSQETQYF.

This clonotype was seen a handful of times. The V gene is TRBV20-1, the J gene TRBJ2-7; unclear D gene. The V end lost 2 bases, the J end lost 5 bases, and 10 bases lay between the germline ends. The CDR3 is 12 amino acids. CDR1 is DFQATT and CDR2 is SNEGSKA in the germline V gene (reference sequence). CDR3 sequence reads: CSARNRRHEQYF. The CDR3 bases are TGCAGTGCTAGAAACCGACGGCACGAGCAGTACTTC.

This CDR3 is CASSRPPRGEAFF. CDR3 in DNA: TGTGCCAGCAGTAGGCCGCCTCGAGGAGAAGCTTTCTTT. The chain links TRBV6-2 or TRBV6-3 to TRBJ1-1, with D unresolved. This CDR3 has 13 residues. The germline V gene has CDR1 MNHEY and CDR2 SVGEGT. Trimming shortened V by 5 bases and J by 8 bases, and 15 bases separated the two germline ends.

A word on this clonotype: Compared with germline, one end of the junction differs, possibly owing to a read error. The chain is built from TRBV7-7 and TRBJ2-3, with TRBD2 as a possible D gene (5 bases). CDR1 SSHAT and CDR2 FNYEAQ come from the germline V gene (reference sequence). This CDR3 has 17 amino acids. The CDR3 reads CASSLAPPLIGTDMQYF. In DNA, the CDR3 is TGTGCTAGCAGCTTAGCGCCCCCTCTTATTGGCACAGATATGCAGTATTTT.

The rearrangement links TRBV5-1 to TRBJ2-2, with 8 bases identical to TRBD2. The germline gives CDR1 SGHRS, CDR2 YFSETQ. The junction had 10 bases not matched to a gene; V was cut back by 4 bases and J by 5 bases. This CDR3 has 16 amino acids. This chain's CDR3 is CASSSSGSSGTGELFF. The CDR3 bases are TGCGCCAGCAGCAGCAGCGGGAGCTCCGGAACCGGGGAGCTGTTTTTT.

The J gene is TRBJ2-7, the V gene TRBV20-1, with TRBD1 as a possible D gene (5 bases). CDR1 is DFQATT, CDR2 SNEGSKA, per germline (reference sequence). This CDR3 region has 14 residues. V lost 3 bases and J lost 3, with 15 bases in between. CDR3 sequence (DNA): TGCAGTGCTAGTTTGGGCAGGGCCGGCTACGAGCAGTACTTC. This encodes CSASLGRAGYEQYF.

This clonotype was counted between two and nine times. The gene calls are TRBV7-2 and TRBJ1-2; D gene unclear. Germline values: CDR1 SGHTA, CDR2 FQGNSA. The ends were cut back, 2 bases at V and 4 bases at J, with 17 bases in the middle. This CDR3 contains 16 residues. For the CDR3, the DNA is TGTGCCAGCAGCTTAACCGGACGGTCCGCTAGCTATGGCTACACCTTC. Translated: CASSLTGRSASYGYTF.

The V gene is TRBV28, the J gene TRBJ1-2, with 7 positions matching TRBD1. This CDR3 region has 14 residues. Germline loops: CDR1 MDHEN, CDR2 SYDVKM. The V and J ends lost 10 bases and 0 bases, in that order; junction bases with no gene match: 8. CDR3 DNA: TGTGCCATCTCCACCGGGACAGCTAACTATGGCTACACCTTC. Translation gives CAISTGTANYGYTF.

The rearrangement uses TRBV20-1 and TRBJ1-2; no clear D gene. Germline values: CDR1 DFQATT, CDR2 SNEGSKA (reference sequence). This CDR3 comprises 14 residues. V shed 3 bases and J shed 5 bases, with 16 bases lying between them. The CDR3 DNA follows: TGCAGTGCTAGTCTCCCGGGTTCCCCATATGGCTACACCTTC. Translating gives CSASLPGSPYGYTF.

The chain uses TRBV10-3 and TRBJ2-2; 7 bases agree with TRBD2. The V and J ends lost 8 bases and 2 bases, in that order; junction bases with no gene match: 5. There are 14 residues in the CDR3. Germline-derived CDR1 and CDR2 are ENHRY and SYGVKD. The CDR3 region is CAIRDYPNTGELFF. The DNA for the CDR3 is TGTGCCATCCGGGACTACCCAAACACCGGGGAGCTGTTTTTT.

This chain connects TRBV27 to TRBJ2-1; D might be TRBD1 or TRBD2, each matching 5 bases. Germline CDR1 reads MNHEY; CDR2 reads SMNVEV (reference sequence). This CDR3 spans 12 amino acids. Between the trimmed V and J ends, which lost 6 bases and 9 bases, there was a span of 12 bases. CDR3 sequence: CASRPQAGEQFF. As DNA, the CDR3 is TGTGCCAGCAGGCCACAGGCGGGTGAGCAGTTCTTC.